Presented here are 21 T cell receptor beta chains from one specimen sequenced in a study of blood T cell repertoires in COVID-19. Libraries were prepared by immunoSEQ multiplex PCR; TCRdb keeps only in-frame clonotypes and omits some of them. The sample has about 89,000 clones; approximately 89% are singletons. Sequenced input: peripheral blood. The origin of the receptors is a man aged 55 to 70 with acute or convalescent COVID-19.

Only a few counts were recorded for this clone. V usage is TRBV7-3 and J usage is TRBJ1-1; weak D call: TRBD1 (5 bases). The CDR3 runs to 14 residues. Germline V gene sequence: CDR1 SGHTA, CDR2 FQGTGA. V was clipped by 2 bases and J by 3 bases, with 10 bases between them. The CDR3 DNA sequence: TGTGCCAGCAGCTTAGAAGGGGCTCACACTGAAGCTTTCTTT. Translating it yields CASSLEGAHTEAFF.

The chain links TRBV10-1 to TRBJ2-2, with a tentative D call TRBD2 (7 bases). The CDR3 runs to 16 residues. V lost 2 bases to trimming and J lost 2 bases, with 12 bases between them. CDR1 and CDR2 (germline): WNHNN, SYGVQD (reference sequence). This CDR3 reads CASSETGGRNTGELFF. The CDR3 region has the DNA TGCGCCAGCAGTGAGACCGGGGGGCGAAACACCGGGGAGCTGTTTTTT.

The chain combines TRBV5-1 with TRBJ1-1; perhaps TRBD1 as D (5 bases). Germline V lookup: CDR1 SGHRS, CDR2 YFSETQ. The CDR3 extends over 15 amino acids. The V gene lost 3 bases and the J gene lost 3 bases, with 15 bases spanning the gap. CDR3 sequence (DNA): TGCGCCAGCAGCTCCCTTGGGGGGTTGGACACTGAAGCTTTCTTT. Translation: CASSSLGGLDTEAFF.

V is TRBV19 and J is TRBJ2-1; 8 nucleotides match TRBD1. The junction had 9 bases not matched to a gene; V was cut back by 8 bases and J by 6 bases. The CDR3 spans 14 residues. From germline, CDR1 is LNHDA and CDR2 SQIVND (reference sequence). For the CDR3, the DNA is TGTGCCAGTGGAGCCCTACAGGGGGGCAATGAGCAGTTCTTC. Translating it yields CASGALQGGNEQFF.

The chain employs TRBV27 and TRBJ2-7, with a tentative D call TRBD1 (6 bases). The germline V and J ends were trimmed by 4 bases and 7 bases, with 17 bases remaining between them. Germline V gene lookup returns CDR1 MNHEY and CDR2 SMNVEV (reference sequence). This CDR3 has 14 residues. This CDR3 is CASSSRQVRREQYF. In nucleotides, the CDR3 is TGTGCCAGCAGTTCCAGACAGGTTCGAAGGGAGCAGTACTTC.

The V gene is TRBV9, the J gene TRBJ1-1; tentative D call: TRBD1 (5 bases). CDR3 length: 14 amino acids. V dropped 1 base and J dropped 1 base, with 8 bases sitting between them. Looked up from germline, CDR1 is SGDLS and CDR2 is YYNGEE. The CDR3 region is CASSVQGWNTEAFF. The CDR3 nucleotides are TGTGCCAGCAGCGTACAGGGTTGGAACACTGAAGCTTTCTTT.

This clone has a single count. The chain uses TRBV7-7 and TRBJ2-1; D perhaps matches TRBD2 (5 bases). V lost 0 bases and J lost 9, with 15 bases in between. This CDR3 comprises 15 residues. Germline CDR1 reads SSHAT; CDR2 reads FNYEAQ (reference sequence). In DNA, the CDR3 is TGTGCCAGCAGCTTAGCCCCCGGGATGACGTTTGAGCAGTTCTTC. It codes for CASSLAPGMTFEQFF.

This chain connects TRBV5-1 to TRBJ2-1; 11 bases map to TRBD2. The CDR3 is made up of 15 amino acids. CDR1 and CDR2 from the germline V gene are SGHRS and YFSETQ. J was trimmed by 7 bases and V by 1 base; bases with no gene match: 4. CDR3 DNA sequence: TGCGCCAGCAGCTTGACCCTAGCGGGAGGTAATGAGCAGTTCTTC. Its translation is CASSLTLAGGNEQFF.

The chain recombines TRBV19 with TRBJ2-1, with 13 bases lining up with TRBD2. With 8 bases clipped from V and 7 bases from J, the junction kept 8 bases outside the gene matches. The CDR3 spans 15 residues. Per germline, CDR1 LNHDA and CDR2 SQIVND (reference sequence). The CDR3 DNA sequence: TGTGCCAGTGCCCCCCTGACTAGCGGGAGGAATGAGCAGTTCTTC. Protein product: CASAPLTSGRNEQFF.

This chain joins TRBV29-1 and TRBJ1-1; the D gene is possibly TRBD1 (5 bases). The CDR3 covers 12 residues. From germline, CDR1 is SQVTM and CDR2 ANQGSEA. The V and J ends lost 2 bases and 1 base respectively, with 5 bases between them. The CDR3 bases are TGCAGCGTTGAACAGGGGAACACTGAAGCTTTCTTT. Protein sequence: CSVEQGNTEAFF.

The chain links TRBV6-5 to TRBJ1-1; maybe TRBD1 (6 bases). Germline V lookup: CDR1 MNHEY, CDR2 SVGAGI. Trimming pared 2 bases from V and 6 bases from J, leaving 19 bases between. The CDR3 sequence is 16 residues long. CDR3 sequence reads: CASSYRGTTKVAEAFF. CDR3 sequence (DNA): TGTGCCAGCAGTTACAGGGGGACAACCAAAGTGGCTGAAGCTTTCTTT.

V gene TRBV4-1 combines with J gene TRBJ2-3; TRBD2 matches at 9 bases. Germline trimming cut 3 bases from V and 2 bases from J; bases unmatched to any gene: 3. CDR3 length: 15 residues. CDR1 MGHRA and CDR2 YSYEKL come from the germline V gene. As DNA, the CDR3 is TGCGCCAGCAGCCAGAGACTAGCGGACACAGATACGCAGTATTTT. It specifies CASSQRLADTDTQYF.

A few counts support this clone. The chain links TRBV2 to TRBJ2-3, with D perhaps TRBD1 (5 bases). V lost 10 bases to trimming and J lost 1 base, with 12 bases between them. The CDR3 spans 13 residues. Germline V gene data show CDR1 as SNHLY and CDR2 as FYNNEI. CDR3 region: CATRKGGTDTQYF. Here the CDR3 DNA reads TGTGCCACCAGGAAAGGGGGCACAGATACGCAGTATTTT.

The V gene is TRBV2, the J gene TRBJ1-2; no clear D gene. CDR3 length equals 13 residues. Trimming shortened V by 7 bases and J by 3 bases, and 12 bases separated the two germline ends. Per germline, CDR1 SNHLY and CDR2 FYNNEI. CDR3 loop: CASILTRDYGYTF. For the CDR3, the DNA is TGTGCCAGCATTCTGACACGCGACTATGGCTACACCTTC.

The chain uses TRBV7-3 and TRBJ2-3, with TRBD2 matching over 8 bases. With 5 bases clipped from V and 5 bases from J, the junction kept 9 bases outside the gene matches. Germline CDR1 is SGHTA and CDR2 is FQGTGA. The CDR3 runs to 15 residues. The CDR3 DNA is TGTGCCAGCAGCCGCTCGGGGGGGCAATTAGATACGCAGTATTTT. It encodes CASSRSGGQLDTQYF.

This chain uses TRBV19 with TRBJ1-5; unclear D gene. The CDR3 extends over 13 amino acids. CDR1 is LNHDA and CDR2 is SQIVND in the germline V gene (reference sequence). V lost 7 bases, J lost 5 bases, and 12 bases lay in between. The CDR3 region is CASTEAEDQPQHF. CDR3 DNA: TGTGCCAGTACTGAGGCAGAGGATCAGCCCCAGCATTTT. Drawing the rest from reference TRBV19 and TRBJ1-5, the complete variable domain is DGGITQSPKYLFRKEGQNVTLSCEQNLNHDAMYWYRQDPGQGLRLIYYSQIVNDFQKGDIAEGYSVSREKKESFPLTVTSAQKNPTAFYLCASTEAEDQPQHFGDGTRLSIL.

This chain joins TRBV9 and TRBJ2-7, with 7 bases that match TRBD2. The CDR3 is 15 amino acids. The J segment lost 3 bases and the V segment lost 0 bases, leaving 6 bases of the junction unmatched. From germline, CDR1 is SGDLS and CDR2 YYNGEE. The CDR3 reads CASSVAVGGSYEQYF. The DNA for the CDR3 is TGTGCCAGCAGCGTAGCCGTTGGCGGGAGCTACGAGCAGTACTTC.

This CDR3 is CANRGHLEKLFF. The CDR3 coding sequence is TGTGCCAACAGGGGGCACCTGGAAAAACTGTTTTTT. This chain uses TRBV6-5 with TRBJ1-4, with 9 bases that match TRBD1. Germline V CDR1 and CDR2: MNHEY, SVGAGI. After removal of 10 bases from V and 8 bases from J, the junction contained 5 bases not matched to a gene. The CDR3 has 12 amino acids.

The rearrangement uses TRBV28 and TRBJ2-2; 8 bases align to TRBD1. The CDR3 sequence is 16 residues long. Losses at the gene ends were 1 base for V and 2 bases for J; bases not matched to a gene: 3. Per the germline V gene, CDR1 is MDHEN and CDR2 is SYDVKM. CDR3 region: CASSLSGQGNTGELFF. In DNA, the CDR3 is TGTGCCAGCAGTTTATCAGGACAGGGAAACACCGGGGAGCTGTTTTTT. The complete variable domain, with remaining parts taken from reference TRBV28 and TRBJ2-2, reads DVKVTQSSRYLVKRTGEKVFLECVQDMDHENMFWYRQDPGLGLRLIYFSYDVKMKEKGDIPEGYSVSREKKERFSLILESASTNQTSMYLCASSLSGQGNTGELFFGEGSRLTVL.

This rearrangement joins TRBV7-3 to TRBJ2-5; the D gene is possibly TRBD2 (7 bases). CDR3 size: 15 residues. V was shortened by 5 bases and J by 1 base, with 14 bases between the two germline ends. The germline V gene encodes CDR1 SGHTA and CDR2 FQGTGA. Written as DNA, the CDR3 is TGTGCCAGCAGCCCGGGACGGGGGGCCCAAGAGACCCAGTACTTC. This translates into CASSPGRGAQETQYF. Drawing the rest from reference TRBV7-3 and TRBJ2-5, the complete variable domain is GAGVSQTPSNKVTEKGKYVELRCDPISGHTALYWYRQSLGQGPEFLIYFQGTGAADDSGLPNDRFFAVRPEGSVSTLKIQRTERGDSAVYLCASSPGRGAQETQYFGPGTRLLVL.

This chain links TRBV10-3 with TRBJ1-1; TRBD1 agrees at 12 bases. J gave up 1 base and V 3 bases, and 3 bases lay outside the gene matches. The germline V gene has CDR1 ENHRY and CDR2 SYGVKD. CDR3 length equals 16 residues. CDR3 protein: CAISESGQGANTEAFF. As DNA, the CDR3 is TGTGCCATCAGTGAATCGGGACAGGGGGCGAACACTGAAGCTTTCTTT.